The 13 T cell receptor beta chains below all came from one sample that was sequenced in a study of cytomegalovirus exposure and HLA in healthy donors. The PCR was carried out with 60 Vbeta primers and 13 Jbeta primers. The table came from immunoSEQ multiplex PCR; TCRdb's copy has only in-frame clones and leaves some out. The table has about 100,000 clones, around 82% seen once. Material for sequencing was PBMCs. The source is a woman between 45 and 65 years old in good health and CMV-seropositive.

This clone was recorded once. The V gene is TRBV6-1, the J gene TRBJ2-2; tentatively, D is TRBD2 (5 bases). There are 13 residues in the CDR3. With 6 bases removed from V and 4 bases from J, the gap between germline ends came to 9 bases. Germline CDR1 reads MNHNS; CDR2 reads SASEGT. The CDR3 loop reads CASRTGSTGELFF. The CDR3 DNA reads TGTGCCAGCAGAACGGGGAGCACCGGGGAGCTGTTTTTT.

DNA for the CDR3: TGTGCCAGCAGCTCCCAGGGGGCAGGGAACACTGAAGCTTTCTTT. Translation: CASSSQGAGNTEAFF. J is TRBJ1-1 and V is TRBV5-6; 8 positions agree with TRBD1. In germline, CDR1 is SGHDT, CDR2 YYEEEE. V trimming: 3 bases; J trimming: 1 base; junction bases outside the gene matches: 5. The CDR3 has 15 residues.

V and J are TRBV5-6 and TRBJ2-7; 7 bases match TRBD1. J was trimmed by 4 bases and V by 4 bases; bases with no gene match: 2. Germline CDR1 reads SGHDT; CDR2 reads YYEEEE. This CDR3 comprises 12 residues. CDR3 nucleotides: TGTGCCAGCAGCATACAGGGGTACGAGCAGTACTTC. Its protein is CASSIQGYEQYF.

V is TRBV9 and J is TRBJ2-2, with D perhaps TRBD2 (5 bases). The CDR3 extends over 13 amino acids. V shed 4 bases and J shed 4 bases, with 8 bases lying between them. Germline loops: CDR1 SGDLS, CDR2 YYNGEE. As DNA, the CDR3 is TGTGCCAGCAGCTTGACTATCACCGGGGAGCTGTTTTTT. As protein: CASSLTITGELFF.

The J gene is TRBJ1-1, the V gene TRBV9, with TRBD1 matching over 11 bases. This CDR3 is built from 18 residues. CDR1 and CDR2 (germline): SGDLS, YYNGEE. J was trimmed by 3 bases and V by 3 bases; bases with no gene match: 13. The CDR3 region is CASSDPETGTGGDTEAFF. In DNA, the CDR3 is TGTGCCAGCAGCGATCCCGAGACCGGGACAGGGGGGGACACTGAAGCTTTCTTT.

This clone was found a few times. CDR3 region: CASRDQQGAVSEQYF. The CDR3 nucleotides are TGTGCCAGTAGGGACCAACAGGGGGCGGTTAGCGAGCAGTACTTC. The V call is TRBV19, the J call TRBJ2-7; 9 bases are shared with TRBD1. Germline-derived CDR1 and CDR2 are LNHDA and SQIVND (reference sequence). The CDR3 runs 15 residues. The junction had 12 bases not matched to a gene; V was cut back by 6 bases and J by 6 bases.

J is TRBJ2-5 and V is TRBV10-2; a possible D gene is TRBD2 (7 bases). The CDR3 runs to 16 residues. The V gene lost 5 bases and the J gene lost 5 bases, with 21 bases spanning the gap. CDR1 is WSHSY, CDR2 SAAADI, per germline. This CDR3 is CASSPLGGGGRETQYF. CDR3 DNA: TGCGCCAGCAGTCCTCTTGGGGGGGGCGGTCGGGAGACCCAGTACTTC.

The CDR3 nucleotides are TGCAGCGTTGAGCGGGTGGGGAACACTGAAGCTTTCTTT. The encoded protein is CSVERVGNTEAFF. The V gene is TRBV29-1, the J gene TRBJ1-1; D unresolved. V was trimmed by 3 bases and J by 1 base, leaving 9 bases between them. The V gene's germline CDR1 is SQVTM and CDR2 ANQGSEA. The length of the CDR3 is 13 residues.

The chain's CDR3 is CASSYSGRARNEQFF. The DNA for the CDR3 is TGTGCCAGCAGCTACAGCGGGAGGGCCCGTAATGAGCAGTTCTTC. The genes are TRBV5-8 and TRBJ2-1, with TRBD2 matching 10 bases. Germline values: CDR1 SGHTS, CDR2 YDEGEE. Germline trimming cut 3 bases from V and 7 bases from J; bases unmatched to any gene: 7. This CDR3 has 15 residues.

The rearrangement links TRBV9 to TRBJ2-2, with TRBD2 identical over 9 bases. Germline assignment: CDR1 SGDLS and CDR2 YYNGEE. There are 15 residues in the CDR3. Germline trimming cut 4 bases from V and 4 bases from J; bases unmatched to any gene: 5. The CDR3 DNA sequence: TGTGCCAGCAGCCTCAGGACTAGCGCCACCGGGGAGCTGTTTTTT. The encoded protein is CASSLRTSATGELFF.

This clone was observed a handful of times. This sequence joins TRBV2 and TRBJ1-1, with 10 bases aligning to TRBD1. V lost 3 bases, J lost 5 bases, and 6 bases stayed unmatched. The length of the CDR3 is 15 residues. Per the germline V gene, CDR1 is SNHLY and CDR2 is FYNNEI. The CDR3 spells CASSDGGQGGTEAFF. For the CDR3, the DNA is TGTGCCAGCAGTGATGGCGGACAGGGGGGAACTGAAGCTTTCTTT. Full variable domain (outside the CDR3, taken from reference TRBV2 and TRBJ1-1): EPEVTQTPSHQVTQMGQEVILRCVPISNHLYFYWYRQILGQKVEFLVSFYNNEISEKSEIFDDQFSVERPDGSNFTLKIRSTKLEDSAMYFCASSDGGQGGTEAFFGQGTRLTVV.

The CDR3 loop is CASSGGVGEKYNEQFF. The CDR3 bases are TGCGCCAGCAGTGGCGGAGTGGGAGAGAAGTACAATGAGCAGTTCTTC. The J gene is TRBJ2-1, the V gene TRBV10-2; perhaps TRBD2 as D (5 bases). The V gene lost 4 bases and the J gene lost 4 bases, with 17 bases spanning the gap. The CDR3 runs to 16 residues. In germline, CDR1 is WSHSY, CDR2 SAAADI.

The CDR3 sequence: CSVEPGTGGNEQYF. DNA of the CDR3: TGCAGCGTTGAACCCGGGACAGGGGGCAACGAGCAGTACTTC. The chain combines TRBV29-1 with TRBJ2-7; 12 bases line up with TRBD1. The junction had 4 bases not matched to a gene; V was cut back by 2 bases and J by 5 bases. CDR3 size: 14 residues. CDR1 is SQVTM and CDR2 is ANQGSEA in the germline V gene.